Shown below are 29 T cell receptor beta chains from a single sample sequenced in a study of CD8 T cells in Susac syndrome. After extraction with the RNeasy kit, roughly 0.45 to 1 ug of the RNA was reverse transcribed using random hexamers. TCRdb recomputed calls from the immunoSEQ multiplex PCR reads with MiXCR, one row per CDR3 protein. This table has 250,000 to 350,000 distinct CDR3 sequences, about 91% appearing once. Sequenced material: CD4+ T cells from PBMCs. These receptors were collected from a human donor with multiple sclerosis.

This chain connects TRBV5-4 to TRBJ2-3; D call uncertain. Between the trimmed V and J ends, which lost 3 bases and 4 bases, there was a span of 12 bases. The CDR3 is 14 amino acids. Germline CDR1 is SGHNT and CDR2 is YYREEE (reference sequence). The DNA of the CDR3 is TGTGCCAGCAGCTCGCCAAATAGTGCAGATACGCAGTATTTT. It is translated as CASSSPNSADTQYF.

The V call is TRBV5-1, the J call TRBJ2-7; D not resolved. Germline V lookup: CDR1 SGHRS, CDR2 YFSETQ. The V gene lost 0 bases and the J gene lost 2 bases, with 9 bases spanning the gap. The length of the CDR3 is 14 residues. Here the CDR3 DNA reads TGCGCCAGCAGCTTGGATCGGGTCCCCTACGAGCAGTACTTC. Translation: CASSLDRVPYEQYF.

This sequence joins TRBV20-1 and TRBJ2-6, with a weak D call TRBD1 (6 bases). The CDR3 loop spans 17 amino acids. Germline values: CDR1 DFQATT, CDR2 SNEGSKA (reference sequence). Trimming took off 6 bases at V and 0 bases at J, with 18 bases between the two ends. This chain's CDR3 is CSAATIRQDSGANVLTF. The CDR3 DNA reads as TGCAGTGCCGCAACTATCCGACAGGACTCTGGGGCCAACGTCCTGACTTTC.

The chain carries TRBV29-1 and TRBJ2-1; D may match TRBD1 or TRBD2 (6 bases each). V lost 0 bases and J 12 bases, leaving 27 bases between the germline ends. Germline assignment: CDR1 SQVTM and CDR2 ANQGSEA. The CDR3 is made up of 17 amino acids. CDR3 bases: TGCAGCGTTGAAGACTTTCGTGGTTCGGGGGCCCCATCAGGGCAGTTCTTC. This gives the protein CSVEDFRGSGAPSGQFF.

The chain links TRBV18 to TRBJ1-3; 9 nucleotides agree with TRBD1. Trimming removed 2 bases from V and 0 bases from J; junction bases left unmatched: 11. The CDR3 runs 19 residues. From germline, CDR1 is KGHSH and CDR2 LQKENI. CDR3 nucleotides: TGTGCCAGCTCACCATTCAGCGAAACAGGGGGCCCCTCTGGAAACACCATATATTTT. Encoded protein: CASSPFSETGGPSGNTIYF.

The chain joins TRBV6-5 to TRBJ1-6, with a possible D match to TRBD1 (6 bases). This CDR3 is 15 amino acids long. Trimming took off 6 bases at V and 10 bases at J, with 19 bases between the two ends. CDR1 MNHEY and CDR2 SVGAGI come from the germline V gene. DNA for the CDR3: TGTGCCAGCAGCCGGGAGGGGGGTAGGGGATCACCCCTCCACTTT. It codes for CASSREGGRGSPLHF.

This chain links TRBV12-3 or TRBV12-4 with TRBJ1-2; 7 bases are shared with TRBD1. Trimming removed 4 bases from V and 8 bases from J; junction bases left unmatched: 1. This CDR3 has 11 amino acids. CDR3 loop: CASSYRGGYTF. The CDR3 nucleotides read TGTGCCAGCAGTTACAGGGGAGGCTACACCTTC.

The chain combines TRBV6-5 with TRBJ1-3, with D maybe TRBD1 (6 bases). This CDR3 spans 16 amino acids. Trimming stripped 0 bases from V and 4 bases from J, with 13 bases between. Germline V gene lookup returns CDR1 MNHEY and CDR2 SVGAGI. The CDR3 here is CASSYSQGRIGNTIYF. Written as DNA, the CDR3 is TGTGCCAGCAGTTACTCGCAGGGGCGGATCGGAAACACCATATATTTT.

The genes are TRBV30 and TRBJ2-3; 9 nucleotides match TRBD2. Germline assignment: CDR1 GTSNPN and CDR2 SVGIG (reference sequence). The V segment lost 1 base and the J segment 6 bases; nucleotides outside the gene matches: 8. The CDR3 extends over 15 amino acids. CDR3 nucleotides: TGTGCCTGGAGTGGTAGCGGGAGTTCTTCGGATACGCAGTATTTT. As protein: CAWSGSGSSSDTQYF.

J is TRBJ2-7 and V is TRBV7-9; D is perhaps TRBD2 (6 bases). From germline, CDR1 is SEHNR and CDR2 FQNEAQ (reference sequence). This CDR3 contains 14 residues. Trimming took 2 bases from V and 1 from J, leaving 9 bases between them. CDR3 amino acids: CASSLTAGSYEQYF. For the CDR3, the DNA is TGTGCCAGCAGCTTAACGGCGGGGTCCTACGAGCAGTACTTC.

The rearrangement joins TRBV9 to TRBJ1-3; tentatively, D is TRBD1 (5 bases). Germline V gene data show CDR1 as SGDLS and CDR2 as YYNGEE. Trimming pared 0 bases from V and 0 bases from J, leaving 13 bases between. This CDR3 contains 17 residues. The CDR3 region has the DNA TGTGCCAGCAGCGTAGCCGGGACTCTTCGCTCTGGAAACACCATATATTTT. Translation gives CASSVAGTLRSGNTIYF.

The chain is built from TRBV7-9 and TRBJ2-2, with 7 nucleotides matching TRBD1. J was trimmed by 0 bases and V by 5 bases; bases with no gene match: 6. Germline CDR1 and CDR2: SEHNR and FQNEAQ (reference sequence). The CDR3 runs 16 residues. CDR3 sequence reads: CASSPGQSSNTGELFF. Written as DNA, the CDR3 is TGTGCCAGCAGCCCGGGACAGAGCTCGAACACCGGGGAGCTGTTTTTT. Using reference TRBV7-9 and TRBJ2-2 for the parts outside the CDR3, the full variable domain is DTGVSQNPRHKITKRGQNVTFRCDPISEHNRLYWYRQTLGQGPEFLTYFQNEAQLEKSRLLSDRFSAERPKGSFSTLEIQRTEQGDSAMYLCASSPGQSSNTGELFFGEGSRLTVL.

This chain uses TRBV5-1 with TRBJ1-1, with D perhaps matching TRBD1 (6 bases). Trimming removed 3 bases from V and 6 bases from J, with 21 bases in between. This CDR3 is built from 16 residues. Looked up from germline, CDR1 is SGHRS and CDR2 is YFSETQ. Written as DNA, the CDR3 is TGCGCCAGCAGCTCTCGAAGGGACATTAGGAAGTCTGAAGCTTTCTTT. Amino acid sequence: CASSSRRDIRKSEAFF.

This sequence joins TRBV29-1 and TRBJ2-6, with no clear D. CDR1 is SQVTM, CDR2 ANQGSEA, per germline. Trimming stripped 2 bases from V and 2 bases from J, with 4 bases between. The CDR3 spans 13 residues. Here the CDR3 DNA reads TGCAGCGTTGAAAGGGCTGGGGCCAACGTCCTGACTTTC. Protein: CSVERAGANVLTF.

The CDR3, as DNA: TGTGCCACCGGCGGTGGGGGGGCCTACGAGCAGTACTTC. It codes for CATGGGGAYEQYF. This chain joins TRBV10-3 and TRBJ2-7, with 7 bases that match TRBD2. Germline CDR1 ENHRY, CDR2 SYGVKD. The CDR3 extends over 13 amino acids. V was clipped by 10 bases and J by 2 bases; unmatched bases: 8.

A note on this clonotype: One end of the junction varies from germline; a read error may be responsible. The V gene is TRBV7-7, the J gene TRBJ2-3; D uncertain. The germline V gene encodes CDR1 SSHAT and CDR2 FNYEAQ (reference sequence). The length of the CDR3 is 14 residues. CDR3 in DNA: TGTGCTAGCAGCTTAAATCTATTCACAGATACGCAGTATTTT. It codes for CASSLNLFTDTQYF. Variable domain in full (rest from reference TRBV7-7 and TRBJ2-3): GAGVSQSPRYKVTKRGQDVTLRCDPISSHATLYWYQQALGQGPEFLTYFNYEAQPDKSGLPSDRFSAERPEGSISTLTIQRTEQRDSAMYRCASSLNLFTDTQYFGPGTRLTVL.

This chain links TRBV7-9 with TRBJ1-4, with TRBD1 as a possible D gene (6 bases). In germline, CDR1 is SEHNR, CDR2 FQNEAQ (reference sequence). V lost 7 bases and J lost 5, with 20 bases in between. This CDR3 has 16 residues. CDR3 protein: CASNYGGAGRNEKLFF. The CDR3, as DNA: TGTGCCAGCAACTACGGGGGGGCAGGGAGGAATGAAAAACTGTTTTTT.

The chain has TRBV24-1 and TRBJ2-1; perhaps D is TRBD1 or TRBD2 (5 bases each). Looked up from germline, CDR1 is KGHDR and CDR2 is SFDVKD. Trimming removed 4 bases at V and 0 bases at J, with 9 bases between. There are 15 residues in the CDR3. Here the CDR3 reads CATSERGSSYNEQFF. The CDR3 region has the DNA TGTGCCACCAGTGAGAGGGGTAGCTCCTACAATGAGCAGTTCTTC.

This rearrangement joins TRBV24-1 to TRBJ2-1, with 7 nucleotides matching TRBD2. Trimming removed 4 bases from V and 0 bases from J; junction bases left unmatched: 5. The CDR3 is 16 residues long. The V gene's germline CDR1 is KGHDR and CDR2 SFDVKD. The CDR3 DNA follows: TGTGCCACCAGTGAGGGTTCTAGCGGCTCCTACAATGAGCAGTTCTTC. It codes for CATSEGSSGSYNEQFF.

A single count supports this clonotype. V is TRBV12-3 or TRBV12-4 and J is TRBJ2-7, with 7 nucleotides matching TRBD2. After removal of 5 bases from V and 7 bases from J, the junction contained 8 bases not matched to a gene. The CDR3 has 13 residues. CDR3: CASSGASSGEQYF. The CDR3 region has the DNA TGTGCCAGCAGTGGGGCCTCTAGCGGTGAGCAGTACTTC.

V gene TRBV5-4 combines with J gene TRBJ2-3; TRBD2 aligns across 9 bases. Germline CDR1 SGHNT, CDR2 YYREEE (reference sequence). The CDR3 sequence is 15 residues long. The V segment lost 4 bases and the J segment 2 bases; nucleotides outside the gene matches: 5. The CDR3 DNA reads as TGTGCCAGCAGCCCAGCGGGGGGATACACAGATACGCAGTATTTT. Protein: CASSPAGGYTDTQYF.

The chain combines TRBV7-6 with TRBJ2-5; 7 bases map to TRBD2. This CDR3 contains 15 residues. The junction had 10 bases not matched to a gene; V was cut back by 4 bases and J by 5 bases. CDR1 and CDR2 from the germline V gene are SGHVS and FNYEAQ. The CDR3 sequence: CASSSPPGRGETQYF. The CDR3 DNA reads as TGTGCCAGCAGCTCCCCCCCGGGGCGGGGGGAGACCCAGTACTTC.

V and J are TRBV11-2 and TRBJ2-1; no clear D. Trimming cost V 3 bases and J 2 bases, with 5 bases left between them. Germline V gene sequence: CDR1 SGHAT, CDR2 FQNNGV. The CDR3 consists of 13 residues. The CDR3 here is CASSLGTYNEQFF. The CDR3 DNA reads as TGTGCCAGCAGCTTGGGGACCTACAATGAGCAGTTCTTC.

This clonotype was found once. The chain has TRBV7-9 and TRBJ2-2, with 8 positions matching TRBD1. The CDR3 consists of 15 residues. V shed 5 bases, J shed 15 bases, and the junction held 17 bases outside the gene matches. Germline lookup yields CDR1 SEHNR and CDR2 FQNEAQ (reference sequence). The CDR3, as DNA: TGTGCCAGCAGCCCATCATACGGTCGGGACAGGAAGATGTTTTTT. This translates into CASSPSYGRDRKMFF.

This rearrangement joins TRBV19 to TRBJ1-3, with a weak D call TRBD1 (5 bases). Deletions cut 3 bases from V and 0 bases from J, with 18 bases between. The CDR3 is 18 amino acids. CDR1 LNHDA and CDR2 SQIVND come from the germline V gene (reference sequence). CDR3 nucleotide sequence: TGTGCCAGTAGTATCGGGGGGACCGGGGGAAACTCTGGAAACACCATATATTTT. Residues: CASSIGGTGGNSGNTIYF.

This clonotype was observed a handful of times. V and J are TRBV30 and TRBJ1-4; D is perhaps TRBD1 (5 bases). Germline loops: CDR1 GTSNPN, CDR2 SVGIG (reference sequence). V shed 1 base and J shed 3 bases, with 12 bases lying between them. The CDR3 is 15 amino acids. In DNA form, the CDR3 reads TGTGCCTGGAGTGAGTTGGGACCGCCTAATGAAAAACTGTTTTTT. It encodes CAWSELGPPNEKLFF. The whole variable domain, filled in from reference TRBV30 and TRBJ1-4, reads SQTIHQWPATLVQPVGSPLSLECTVEGTSNPNLYWYRQAAGRGLQLLFYSVGIGQISSEVPQNLSASRPQDRQFILSSKKLLLSDSGFYLCAWSELGPPNEKLFFGSGTQLSVL.

The CDR3 sequence is CASSLERGVNTEAFF. CDR3 coding DNA: TGCGCCAGCAGCTTGGAGAGAGGCGTGAACACTGAAGCTTTCTTT. The gene calls are TRBV5-1 and TRBJ1-1, with no clear D. With 0 bases removed from V and 0 bases from J, the gap between germline ends came to 9 bases. The CDR3 totals 15 residues. CDR1 and CDR2 from the germline V gene are SGHRS and YFSETQ. Based on the CDR3 plus reference TRBV5-1 and TRBJ1-1, the full variable domain is KAGVTQTPRYLIKTRGQQVTLSCSPISGHRSVSWYQQTPGQGLQFLFEYFSETQRNKGNFPGRFSGRQFSNSRSEMNVSTLELGDSALYLCASSLERGVNTEAFFGQGTRLTVV.

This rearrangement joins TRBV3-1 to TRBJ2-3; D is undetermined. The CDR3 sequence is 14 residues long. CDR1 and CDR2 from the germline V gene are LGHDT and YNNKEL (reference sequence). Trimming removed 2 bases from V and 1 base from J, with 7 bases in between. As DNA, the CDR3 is TGTGCCAGCAGCCAATTGACTGGCACAGATACGCAGTATTTT. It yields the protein CASSQLTGTDTQYF.

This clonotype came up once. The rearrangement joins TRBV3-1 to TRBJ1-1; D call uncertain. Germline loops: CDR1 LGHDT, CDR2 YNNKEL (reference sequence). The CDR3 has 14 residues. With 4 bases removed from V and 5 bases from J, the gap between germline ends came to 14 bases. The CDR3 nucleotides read TGTGCCAGCAGCCGGGATACCCGGTGGACTGAAGCTTTCTTT. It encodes CASSRDTRWTEAFF.